The source of this TCR beta chain is a study of blood T cells in healthy people across ages. Regarding this clonotype: The junction does not match germline at one end; this may be a read error.

Russia was home to the donors, healthy Caucasian individuals aged 6 to 90. PCR was performed a second time for roughly 7 to 12 cycles using a sample-barcoded 5' primer and a J-beta primer mix. TCRdb redid the calling of the 5' RACE reads with MiXCR, one entry per CDR3 protein. The data show about 670,000 distinct CDR3 sequences, with around 43% seen just once and about 30% held by the top ten. The sample comprised blood. This TCR derives from a man older than 75 in good health.

Here the CDR3 reads CATSASTGRDTEAFF. The CDR3 bases are TGTGCAACCAGTGCATCGACAGGGAGAGACACTGAAGCTTTCTTT. V usage is TRBV24-1 and J usage is TRBJ1-1, with 7 positions matching TRBD1. The CDR3 spans 15 residues. CDR1 KGHDR and CDR2 SFDVKD come from the germline V gene.